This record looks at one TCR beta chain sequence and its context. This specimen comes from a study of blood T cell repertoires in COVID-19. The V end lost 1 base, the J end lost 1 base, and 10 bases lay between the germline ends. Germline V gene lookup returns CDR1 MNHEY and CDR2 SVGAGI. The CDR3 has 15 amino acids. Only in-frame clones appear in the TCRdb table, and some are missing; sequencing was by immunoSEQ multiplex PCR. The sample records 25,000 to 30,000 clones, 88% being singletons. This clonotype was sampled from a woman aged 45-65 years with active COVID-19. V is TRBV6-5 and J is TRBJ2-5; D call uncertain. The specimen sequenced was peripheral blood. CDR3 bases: TGTGCCAGCAGTTACTTAGGCGGCATCCAAGAGACCCAGTACTTC. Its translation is CASSYLGGIQETQYF.